The 20 T cell receptor beta chains reported below all come from one sample, sequenced in a study of a mutant IDH1 vaccine in newly diagnosed glioma. The antigens for these receptors are not known. Indicated time point: week 47, end of study. Every vaccination contained 300 ug of the mutant IDH1 20-mer peptide and was paired with topical imiquimod. The method was immunoSEQ multiplex PCR; TCRdb's version includes in-frame clones alone and lacks a portion of them. In the table there are some 50,000 clones, approximately 64% of which are singletons. Here the sequenced sample was peripheral blood mononuclear cells (PBMCs), taken from a glioma patient whose treatment included an IDH1 peptide vaccine. The source is a man aged 35 to 55 with glioma. Some clones in this sample may be carry-over from other donors' samples.

The V and J genes are TRBV6-6 and TRBJ1-5, with 7 positions matching TRBD1. V dropped 6 bases and J dropped 4; count of bases not matched to a gene: 9. The germline CDR1 and CDR2 sequences are MNHNY and SVGAGI (reference sequence). CDR3 length: 15 amino acids. CDR3 nucleotides: TGTGCCAGCAGAAACACAGGGGCGATAAATCAGCCCCAGCATTTT. It specifies CASRNTGAINQPQHF.

The V and J genes are TRBV5-1 and TRBJ2-3; possible D gene TRBD2, 6 bases. V was cut by 5 bases and J by 3 bases, with 13 bases left in between. The CDR3 sequence is 14 residues long. Germline V gene lookup returns CDR1 SGHRS and CDR2 YFSETQ. The CDR3 loop reads CASSGRGGTDTQYF. DNA of the CDR3: TGCGCCAGCAGTGGAAGGGGAGGTACAGATACGCAGTATTTT.

The rearrangement joins TRBV6-1 to TRBJ2-3; 15 bases map to TRBD2. This CDR3 is 19 amino acids long. V lost 4 bases to trimming and J lost 0 bases; unmatched junction nucleotides: 8. CDR1 MNHNS and CDR2 SASEGT come from the germline V gene. The CDR3 DNA is TGTGCCAGCAGTGGGGGACTAGCGGGGGGACCATCTAGCACAGATACGCAGTATTTT. Amino acid sequence: CASSGGLAGGPSSTDTQYF.

This chain joins TRBV27 and TRBJ2-3; weak D call: TRBD1 (5 bases). Germline CDR1 MNHEY, CDR2 SMNVEV (reference sequence). Between the trimmed V and J ends, which lost 6 bases and 2 bases, there was a span of 21 bases. The CDR3 is 17 residues long. The CDR3 nucleotides read TGTGCCAGCAGCTGGGGAAGCAGGGCACACTCCACAGATACGCAGTATTTT. Its translation is CASSWGSRAHSTDTQYF.

This chain joins TRBV7-2 and TRBJ1-4; D perhaps matches TRBD1 (5 bases). The length of the CDR3 is 14 residues. The ends were cut back, 0 bases at V and 8 bases at J, with 10 bases in the middle. The germline gives CDR1 SGHTA, CDR2 FQGNSA. CDR3 bases: TGTGCCAGCAGCTTAGCGGGGCGTGGGGAAAAACTGTTTTTT. Residues: CASSLAGRGEKLFF.

The V gene is TRBV13, the J gene TRBJ2-1, with TRBD2 identical over 10 bases. The V and J ends lost 5 bases and 6 bases, in that order; junction bases with no gene match: 13. Germline loops: CDR1 PRHDT, CDR2 FYEKMQ (reference sequence). This CDR3 spans 17 amino acids. In DNA, the CDR3 is TGTGCCAGCAGCCCTGACAGTTTAGCGGGGGGACCCAATGAGCAGTTCTTC. Its translation is CASSPDSLAGGPNEQFF.

This chain connects TRBV6-1 to TRBJ1-4, with TRBD1 as a possible D gene (6 bases). CDR1 is MNHNS and CDR2 is SASEGT in the germline V gene. V was cut by 3 bases and J by 8 bases, with 19 bases left in between. The CDR3 is 16 residues long. CDR3 sequence reads: CASSDLMGRGDEKLFF. The CDR3 nucleotides read TGTGCCAGCAGTGACCTGATGGGCAGGGGAGACGAAAAACTGTTTTTT.

The V gene is TRBV7-3, the J gene TRBJ2-3; possible D gene TRBD2, 6 bases. CDR3 length: 15 residues. Trimming cost V 2 bases and J 2 bases, with 11 bases left between them. The germline CDR1 and CDR2 sequences are SGHTA and FQGTGA. CDR3 sequence (DNA): TGTGCCAGCAGCTTACGAGCGGGCCCCACAGATACGCAGTATTTT. It specifies CASSLRAGPTDTQYF. The whole variable domain, filled in from reference TRBV7-3 and TRBJ2-3, reads GAGVSQTPSNKVTEKGKYVELRCDPISGHTALYWYRQSLGQGPEFLIYFQGTGAADDSGLPNDRFFAVRPEGSVSTLKIQRTERGDSAVYLCASSLRAGPTDTQYFGPGTRLTVL.

The chain is built from TRBV5-1 and TRBJ2-5, with 11 positions matching TRBD2. The CDR3 totals 16 residues. Germline CDR1 and CDR2: SGHRS and YFSETQ. V lost 3 bases to trimming and J lost 2 bases; unmatched junction nucleotides: 6. In DNA form, the CDR3 reads TGCGCCAGCAGCTCTAGCGGGGGGAACTTACAAGAGACCCAGTACTTC. Amino acid sequence: CASSSSGGNLQETQYF.

The chain carries TRBV10-1 and TRBJ2-7; 8 positions match TRBD1. Trimming cost V 6 bases and J 7 bases; bases outside gene matches: 11. The length of the CDR3 is 14 residues. Germline V CDR1 and CDR2: WNHNN, SYGVQD (reference sequence). CDR3 DNA sequence: TGCGCCAGCAGCCCGGGACAGGCCCTTGGGGAGCAGTACTTC. It translates to CASSPGQALGEQYF.

This clone was recorded only once. The rearrangement joins TRBV5-3 to TRBJ2-5; D not certain. TRBV5-3 is recorded as an ORF, its role being uncertain. This CDR3 spans 11 amino acids. V lost 2 bases and J 5 bases, leaving 4 bases between the germline ends. The CDR3 coding sequence is TGTGCCAGAAGCTTATATGAGACCCAGTACTTC. Protein sequence: CARSLYETQYF.

For the CDR3, the DNA is TGTGCCAGCAGGTCGGGGGCTCGGGACGAGCAGTACTTC. As protein: CASRSGARDEQYF. This chain joins TRBV6-5 and TRBJ2-7; D might be TRBD1 or TRBD2, each matching 6 bases. The CDR3 extends over 13 amino acids. Germline CDR1 reads MNHEY; CDR2 reads SVGAGI. V dropped 6 bases and J dropped 5 bases, with 14 bases sitting between them.

The chain couples TRBV7-9 to TRBJ1-2; D remains unclear. The CDR3 extends over 14 amino acids. The V gene lost 5 bases and the J gene lost 3 bases, with 13 bases spanning the gap. Per germline, CDR1 SEHNR and CDR2 FQNEAQ (reference sequence). In nucleotides, the CDR3 is TGTGCCAGCAGCCTCGGAGAGGGATACTATGGCTACACCTTC. Translation: CASSLGEGYYGYTF.

This clone was counted a few times. This sequence joins TRBV10-3 and TRBJ1-1; D is possibly TRBD1 (6 bases). V was pared by 5 bases and J by 0 bases, with 10 bases between. There are 14 residues in the CDR3. From germline, CDR1 is ENHRY and CDR2 SYGVKD. The CDR3 spells CAISRTEMNTEAFF. CDR3 DNA sequence: TGTGCCATCAGTAGGACAGAGATGAACACTGAAGCTTTCTTT.

This clone appeared a few times. This chain uses TRBV7-9 with TRBJ2-7; 11 nucleotides match TRBD2. CDR1 and CDR2 (germline): SEHNR, FQNEAQ (reference sequence). The CDR3 contains 16 residues. V shed 1 base, J shed 1 base, and the junction held 3 bases outside the gene matches. CDR3 nucleotide sequence: TGTGCCAGCAGCTTAGGAACTAGCGGGGGATCCTACGAGCAGTACTTC. Amino acids: CASSLGTSGGSYEQYF.

This clone was recorded once. The chain recombines TRBV5-1 with TRBJ2-2, with D possibly being TRBD1 (5 bases). This CDR3 has 12 amino acids. V was clipped by 5 bases and J by 5 bases, with 7 bases between them. The germline V gene encodes CDR1 SGHRS and CDR2 YFSETQ. CDR3 nucleotides: TGCGCCAGCAGGAAGGGGACCGGGGAGCTGTTTTTT. Its translation: CASRKGTGELFF.

J is TRBJ2-1 and V is TRBV5-1, with 12 nucleotides matching TRBD1. This CDR3 comprises 15 residues. Per germline, CDR1 SGHRS and CDR2 YFSETQ. Trimming cost V 4 bases and J 10 bases; bases outside gene matches: 9. The CDR3 loop reads CASSQRDRGLGEQFF. DNA of the CDR3: TGCGCCAGCAGCCAACGGGACAGGGGGCTCGGAGAGCAGTTCTTC.

The chain recombines TRBV30 with TRBJ1-1, with D hard to call. Germline V gene data show CDR1 as GTSNPN and CDR2 as SVGIG (reference sequence). CDR3 length equals 13 residues. Trimming left V 0 bases short and J 3 bases short, with 8 bases between. The CDR3, as DNA: TGTGCCTGGAGTGTACTTGGGGACACTGAAGCTTTCTTT. Translated, it gives CAWSVLGDTEAFF.

The rearrangement uses TRBV6-1 and TRBJ1-5, with D possibly matching TRBD1 (5 bases). Between the trimmed V and J ends, which lost 6 bases and 11 bases, there was a span of 17 bases. This CDR3 spans 13 amino acids. In germline, CDR1 is MNHNS, CDR2 SASEGT. CDR3: CASRDAGVRSQHF. The CDR3 nucleotides read TGTGCCAGCAGGGACGCGGGGGTCCGGTCCCAGCATTTT.

This clone was recorded once. CDR3 DNA: TGTGCCAGTAGTTTGACAGGGGTGGAGGAAGCTTTCTTT. Its protein product is CASSLTGVEEAFF. The gene calls are TRBV19 and TRBJ1-1; TRBD1 matches at 8 bases. This CDR3 region has 13 residues. Unmatched junction bases numbered 7, after V lost 5 bases and J lost 8 bases. Germline V gene data show CDR1 as LNHDA and CDR2 as SQIVND (reference sequence). The full variable domain, with the rest looked up from reference TRBV19 and TRBJ1-1, is DGGITQSPKYLFRKEGQNVTLSCEQNLNHDAMYWYRQDPGQGLRLIYYSQIVNDFQKGDIAEGYSVSREKKESFPLTVTSAQKNPTAFYLCASSLTGVEEAFFGQGTRLTVV.